This TCR beta chain was sequenced in a study of CD8 T cells in ankylosing spondylitis. Study outcomes and limitations: Disease-linked clones reportedly showed significant enrichment in matched ankylosing spondylitis synovial fluid. About eight highly homologous variants made up a TCR beta motif that seemed to typify ankylosing spondylitis blood.

Notes on this clonotype: Its target is not known.

Germline CDR1 MNHNY, CDR2 SVGAGI (reference sequence). There are 13 residues in the CDR3. V was clipped by 4 bases and J by 3 bases, with 10 bases between them. Quantitative 5'-RACE with molecular barcodes produced the TCR beta libraries. One entry per CDR3 protein results from TCRdb running MiXCR on the 5' RACE reads. The data hold some 340,000 distinct CDR3 sequences, with about 14% observed a single time. What was sequenced was blood, either unsorted or a sorted T cell fraction (not recorded which). This sequence originates from a male donor with ankylosing spondylitis or in good health (not recorded which). The V call is TRBV6-6, the J call TRBJ2-7; D gene unclear. The CDR3: CASSWAGLYEQYF. CDR3 sequence (DNA): TGTGCCAGCAGTTGGGCCGGGCTCTACGAGCAGTACTTC.